Shown below are 18 T cell receptor beta chains from a single sample sequenced in a study of shared clonotypes between healthy human individuals. As defined, naive CD8 cells were CD45RO-negative and positively selected for CCR7, with terminally differentiated effector memory CD45RA+ cells excluded. TCRdb's copy holds only in-frame clones and misses some; the assay was immunoSEQ multiplex PCR. Of around 610,000 clones detected, about 95% appear once; the ten largest clones hold approximately 0.1%. The sequencing input was naive CD8+ T cells sorted from blood. The receptor source for this set is a woman aged 30 to 39 in good health.

The chain joins TRBV2 to TRBJ2-2; maybe TRBD1 (5 bases). V lost 4 bases and J lost 6, with 6 bases in between. CDR3 length: 12 residues. CDR1 and CDR2 from the germline V gene are SNHLY and FYNNEI. The CDR3 nucleotides read TGTGCCAGCAGTGTCAGGGCCGGGGAGCTGTTTTTT. It is translated as CASSVRAGELFF.

The V gene is TRBV30, the J gene TRBJ2-7, with D perhaps being TRBD1 or TRBD2 (6 bases each). The V end was cut by 5 bases, the J end by 5 bases, with 25 bases between. Germline assignment: CDR1 GTSNPN and CDR2 SVGIG (reference sequence). The CDR3 runs 16 residues. In DNA, the CDR3 is TGTGCCTGGGGCGGGGAACAGGGATTCTTCCCAAACGAGCAGTACTTC. It is translated as CAWGGEQGFFPNEQYF.

V is TRBV13 and J is TRBJ2-3, with TRBD2 as a possible D gene (6 bases). Germline CDR1 PRHDT, CDR2 FYEKMQ (reference sequence). V gave up 5 bases and J gave up 5 bases, with 14 bases separating them. This CDR3 is 14 amino acids long. The CDR3 here is CASSPLEGQDTQYF. Here the CDR3 DNA reads TGTGCCAGCAGCCCCTTGGAGGGGCAAGATACGCAGTATTTT.

The chain has TRBV27 and TRBJ2-1; 7 bases agree with TRBD1. The ends lost 2 bases at V and 6 bases at J; junction bases unmatched: 13. Germline CDR1 MNHEY, CDR2 SMNVEV (reference sequence). There are 17 residues in the CDR3. CDR3 sequence: CASSLGAGTADSNEQFF. DNA for the CDR3: TGTGCCAGCAGTTTAGGAGCAGGGACAGCCGATTCCAATGAGCAGTTCTTC.

The chain's CDR3 is CASSTGTSGTFSYEQYF. The CDR3 DNA follows: TGTGCCAGTAGTACCGGGACTAGCGGGACCTTTTCCTACGAGCAGTACTTC. V is TRBV19 and J is TRBJ2-7, with 13 bases identical to TRBD2. V gave up 4 bases and J gave up 1 base; unmatched junction bases: 7. Germline-derived CDR1 and CDR2 are LNHDA and SQIVND (reference sequence). This CDR3 region has 17 residues.

The rearrangement uses TRBV27 and TRBJ1-2; maybe TRBD1 (5 bases). The V gene lost 8 bases and the J gene lost 4 bases, with 11 bases spanning the gap. There are 12 residues in the CDR3. Germline assignment: CDR1 MNHEY and CDR2 SMNVEV (reference sequence). The CDR3 reads CASGRGFYGYTF. CDR3 DNA: TGTGCCAGCGGTAGGGGTTTCTATGGCTACACCTTC.

V is TRBV11-2 and J is TRBJ2-3, with no clear D. The CDR3 length is 14 residues. Germline V CDR1 and CDR2: SGHAT, FQNNGV. Trimming shortened V by 3 bases and J by 0 bases, and 7 bases separated the two germline ends. The DNA for the CDR3 is TGTGCCAGCAGCTTCGCGATTAGCACAGATACGCAGTATTTT. Protein sequence: CASSFAISTDTQYF.

This chain joins TRBV13 and TRBJ2-2, with TRBD1 matching 7 bases. The germline V gene has CDR1 PRHDT and CDR2 FYEKMQ (reference sequence). Trimming took 5 bases from V and 0 from J; bases not matched to a gene: 3. The CDR3 loop spans 15 amino acids. The CDR3 bases are TGTGCCAGCAGCCCTGGGACAGCGAACACCGGGGAGCTGTTTTTT. Its translation: CASSPGTANTGELFF.

The rearrangement uses TRBV7-8 and TRBJ2-1; 8 positions agree with TRBD2. Germline CDR1 and CDR2: SGHVS and FQNEAQ. The CDR3 totals 17 residues. V lost 1 base to trimming and J lost 7 bases; unmatched junction nucleotides: 12. The chain's CDR3 is CASSLDPGGASWNEQFF. The CDR3 region has the DNA TGTGCCAGCAGCTTAGATCCGGGAGGGGCGTCGTGGAATGAGCAGTTCTTC.

V is TRBV28 and J is TRBJ2-6; D not certain. The length of the CDR3 is 15 residues. Germline V lookup: CDR1 MDHEN, CDR2 SYDVKM. V shed 3 bases and J shed 0 bases, with 6 bases lying between them. The CDR3 loop is CASSFRYSGANVLTF. The CDR3 DNA reads as TGTGCCAGCAGTTTTCGATACTCTGGGGCCAACGTCCTGACTTTC.

The rearrangement links TRBV2 to TRBJ2-1; the D is unclear. The CDR3 totals 11 residues. Germline loops: CDR1 SNHLY, CDR2 FYNNEI. V shed 6 bases and J shed 10 bases, with 10 bases lying between them. CDR3 residues: CASSVTGEQFF. CDR3 nucleotides: TGTGCCAGCAGCGTAACTGGGGAGCAGTTCTTC.

The rearrangement uses TRBV2 and TRBJ2-2; TRBD1 agrees at 7 bases. Germline V gene data show CDR1 as SNHLY and CDR2 as FYNNEI. The length of the CDR3 is 13 residues. V was pared by 8 bases and J by 9 bases, with 9 bases of the junction left unmatched. In nucleotides, the CDR3 is TGTGCCAGCGACAGGGTCCCGGGTAGGGAGCTGTTTTTT. Translating it yields CASDRVPGRELFF.

The V call is TRBV19, the J call TRBJ2-7; tentatively, D is TRBD1 (5 bases). Looked up from germline, CDR1 is LNHDA and CDR2 is SQIVND (reference sequence). V lost 2 bases and J lost 4, with 18 bases in between. The CDR3 is 16 residues long. DNA of the CDR3: TGTGCCAGTAGTATAAAAGTAACTGCTAGGGGTTACGAGCAGTACTTC. Translation gives CASSIKVTARGYEQYF.

The V and J genes are TRBV6-5 and TRBJ2-3; TRBD2 matches at 7 bases. V gave up 6 bases and J gave up 2 bases; unmatched junction bases: 8. CDR1 and CDR2 from the germline V gene are MNHEY and SVGAGI. The CDR3 loop spans 15 amino acids. DNA for the CDR3: TGTGCCAGCAGCGAGGGACTACTTAACACAGATACGCAGTATTTT. This translates into CASSEGLLNTDTQYF.

This chain uses TRBV5-6 with TRBJ2-7; 10 bases agree with TRBD2. This CDR3 region has 15 residues. Trimming cost V 0 bases and J 3 bases; bases outside gene matches: 3. Germline V gene data show CDR1 as SGHDT and CDR2 as YYEEEE. The CDR3 DNA is TGTGCCAGCAGCTTGGTGGTAGCGGGAGGCTACGAGCAGTACTTC. This codes for CASSLVVAGGYEQYF.

The rearrangement links TRBV5-1 to TRBJ2-1; 7 bases are shared with TRBD2. The V segment lost 0 bases and the J segment 5 bases; nucleotides outside the gene matches: 5. The CDR3 covers 15 residues. The germline gives CDR1 SGHRS, CDR2 YFSETQ. CDR3 in DNA: TGCGCCAGCAGCTTGGCTGCGGGAGTGAACAATGAGCAGTTCTTC. Residues: CASSLAAGVNNEQFF.

This chain connects TRBV25-1 to TRBJ1-2; possible D gene TRBD1, 5 bases. The length of the CDR3 is 14 residues. Looked up from germline, CDR1 is MGHDK and CDR2 is SYGVNS. With 5 bases removed from V and 5 bases from J, the gap between germline ends came to 15 bases. The CDR3 spells CASSHDSSRYGYTF. CDR3 DNA: TGTGCCAGCAGTCATGACAGCAGCCGGTATGGCTACACCTTC.

The rearrangement joins TRBV21-1 to TRBJ2-7; the table's D call TRBD1 went unverified against the DNA. TRBV21-1 is given as a pseudogene. The CDR3 loop spans 16 amino acids. In DNA, the CDR3 is TGTGCCAGCAGCAATCCAGACTGGGACAGTGGCTACGAGCAGTACTTC. Translated: CASSNPDWDSGYEQYF.